The next 17 T cell receptor beta chains were all read from a single sample in a study of blood T cell repertoires in COVID-19. TCRdb's table, derived via immunoSEQ multiplex PCR, lists solely in-frame clones and lacks some. The repertoire holds 120,000 to 150,000 clones, with around 85% as singletons. Sequenced: peripheral blood. These receptors were obtained from a man aged 45 to 65 with acute or convalescent COVID-19.

The table lists this clone with a count of one. The chain couples TRBV4-1 to TRBJ2-1; D remains ambiguous. V was shortened by 1 base and J by 8 bases, with 6 bases between the two germline ends. CDR1 and CDR2 (germline): MGHRA, YSYEKL. The CDR3 length is 12 residues. The CDR3, as DNA: TGCGCCAGCAGCCAAGCCGGTGATGAGCAGTTCTTC. This encodes CASSQAGDEQFF.

The chain uses TRBV19 and TRBJ2-1; D might be TRBD1 (6 bases). The CDR3 sequence is 13 residues long. Germline V gene sequence: CDR1 LNHDA, CDR2 SQIVND (reference sequence). The V and J ends lost 3 bases and 15 bases respectively, with 18 bases between them. CDR3 protein: CASSIIDRSQMFF. The DNA for the CDR3 is TGTGCCAGTAGTATCATCGACAGGTCTCAGATGTTCTTC.

This clone was detected once. The chain links TRBV30 to TRBJ1-1; 7 bases match TRBD1. This CDR3 contains 13 residues. CDR1 and CDR2 from the germline V gene are GTSNPN and SVGIG (reference sequence). J lost 3 bases, V lost 4 bases, and 5 bases had no gene match. CDR3 residues: CAWTFQGDTEAFF. The CDR3 bases are TGTGCCTGGACCTTTCAGGGGGACACTGAAGCTTTCTTT. The full variable domain, completed using reference TRBV30 and TRBJ1-1, is SQTIHQWPATLVQPVGSPLSLECTVEGTSNPNLYWYRQAAGRGLQLLFYSVGIGQISSEVPQNLSASRPQDRQFILSSKKLLLSDSGFYLCAWTFQGDTEAFFGQGTRLTVV.

The rearrangement links TRBV6-5 to TRBJ2-7; TRBD1 might be the D (6 bases). From germline, CDR1 is MNHEY and CDR2 SVGAGI. The V and J ends lost 11 bases and 4 bases respectively, with 12 bases between them. This CDR3 is 11 amino acids long. The CDR3: CAATRGYEQYF. CDR3 nucleotides: TGTGCCGCAACCAGGGGTTACGAGCAGTACTTC.

The gene calls are TRBV5-1 and TRBJ2-7; TRBD2 agrees at 13 bases. Germline assignment: CDR1 SGHRS and CDR2 YFSETQ. The CDR3 contains 15 residues. V lost 4 bases to trimming and J lost 5 bases; unmatched junction nucleotides: 6. In nucleotides, the CDR3 is TGCGCCAGCAGCCTACTAGCGGGAGGGCCCCACGAGCAGTACTTC. Protein sequence: CASSLLAGGPHEQYF. Supplemented by reference TRBV5-1 and TRBJ2-7, the full variable domain reads KAGVTQTPRYLIKTRGQQVTLSCSPISGHRSVSWYQQTPGQGLQFLFEYFSETQRNKGNFPGRFSGRQFSNSRSEMNVSTLELGDSALYLCASSLLAGGPHEQYFGPGTRLTVT.

The chain employs TRBV10-1 and TRBJ2-7; TRBD1 might be the D (6 bases). This CDR3 comprises 13 residues. V was trimmed by 0 bases and J by 5 bases, leaving 8 bases between them. Germline lookup yields CDR1 WNHNN and CDR2 SYGVQD (reference sequence). The CDR3 loop is CASSESPGDEQYF. The CDR3 DNA reads TGCGCCAGCAGTGAGTCGCCAGGGGACGAGCAGTACTTC.

The chain links TRBV7-9 to TRBJ2-3; the match to TRBD2 covers 12 bases. V dropped 6 bases and J dropped 2; count of bases not matched to a gene: 3. Per germline, CDR1 SEHNR and CDR2 FQNEAQ (reference sequence). The CDR3 extends over 15 amino acids. The CDR3 DNA follows: TGTGCCAGCAGTCTAGCGGGAGGGAACACAGATACGCAGTATTTT. Translating it yields CASSLAGGNTDTQYF. The whole variable domain, remainder taken from reference TRBV7-9 and TRBJ2-3, is DTGVSQNPRHKITKRGQNVTFRCDPISEHNRLYWYRQTLGQGPEFLTYFQNEAQLEKSRLLSDRFSAERPKGSFSTLEIQRTEQGDSAMYLCASSLAGGNTDTQYFGPGTRLTVL.

This clone occurred once. The chain combines TRBV28 with TRBJ2-7; no firm D call. The CDR3 contains 13 residues. The ends were cut back, 1 base at V and 5 bases at J, with 9 bases in the middle. The germline CDR1 and CDR2 sequences are MDHEN and SYDVKM. This CDR3 is CASSLLRSDEQYF. The CDR3 DNA is TGTGCCAGCAGTTTATTAAGGAGCGACGAGCAGTACTTC.

V gene TRBV10-3 combines with J gene TRBJ2-3; TRBD1 matches 9 bases. The CDR3 spans 15 residues. Germline V gene sequence: CDR1 ENHRY, CDR2 SYGVKD. Trimming took 7 bases from V and 2 from J; bases not matched to a gene: 7. The CDR3 nucleotides are TGTGCCATCAACACGGGACAGGGAAACACAGATACGCAGTATTTT. Its protein is CAINTGQGNTDTQYF.

This sequence joins TRBV20-1 and TRBJ1-4; 7 bases are shared with TRBD1. The germline CDR1 and CDR2 sequences are DFQATT and SNEGSKA (reference sequence). This CDR3 is 14 amino acids long. The ends lost 3 bases at V and 8 bases at J; junction bases unmatched: 9. CDR3 nucleotides: TGCAGTGCTAGTAACAGGGGTTTAAGAGAAAAACTGTTTTTT. Protein: CSASNRGLREKLFF.

The chain has TRBV28 and TRBJ1-2; D is uncertain. Germline V gives CDR1 MDHEN, CDR2 SYDVKM. This CDR3 region has 13 residues. Deletions cut 7 bases from V and 5 bases from J, with 14 bases between. The CDR3 coding sequence is TGTGCCAGCAAAACCGGGTCCCGATATGGCTACACCTTC. Protein product: CASKTGSRYGYTF.

The chain combines TRBV19 with TRBJ1-6; 9 bases fit TRBD1. This CDR3 contains 15 residues. Trimming cost V 5 bases and J 10 bases; bases outside gene matches: 9. CDR1 and CDR2 (germline): LNHDA, SQIVND (reference sequence). Here the CDR3 DNA reads TGTGCCAGTAGTTACCCCGGGACAGGGATCTCACCCCTCCACTTT. It codes for CASSYPGTGISPLHF.

This chain links TRBV20-1 with TRBJ1-6, with D possibly TRBD1 on 6 matching bases. This CDR3 comprises 15 residues. Germline V gives CDR1 DFQATT, CDR2 SNEGSKA (reference sequence). V was clipped by 3 bases and J by 7 bases, with 16 bases between them. Written as DNA, the CDR3 is TGCAGTGCTAGTGACCGGAGGCAGGGGAATTCACCCCTCCACTTT. Amino acids: CSASDRRQGNSPLHF.

V usage is TRBV11-1 and J usage is TRBJ2-7; 7 nucleotides line up with TRBD1. CDR3 length: 15 residues. CDR1 and CDR2 from the germline V gene are SGHAT and FQDESV (reference sequence). V was pared by 5 bases and J by 1 base, with 8 bases of the junction left unmatched. CDR3 protein: CASSATGAVSYEQYF. Written as DNA, the CDR3 is TGTGCCAGCAGCGCTACAGGGGCGGTTTCCTACGAGCAGTACTTC. Combining the CDR3 with reference TRBV11-1 and TRBJ2-7 gives the whole variable domain EAEVAQSPRYKITEKSQAVAFWCDPISGHATLYWYRQILGQGPELLVQFQDESVVDDSQLPKDRFSAERLKGVDSTLKIQPAELGDSAMYLCASSATGAVSYEQYFGPGTRLTVT.

The rearrangement links TRBV24-1 to TRBJ1-2; D is uncertain. The CDR3 is made up of 14 amino acids. The germline CDR1 and CDR2 sequences are KGHDR and SFDVKD. Trimming took 4 bases from V and 4 from J, leaving 12 bases between them. For the CDR3, the DNA is TGTGCCACCAGTGACCGTTCGTTAGTCTATGGCTACACCTTC. It is translated as CATSDRSLVYGYTF.

The chain uses TRBV30 and TRBJ1-5, with D perhaps matching TRBD1 (5 bases). V was clipped by 0 bases and J by 2 bases, with 11 bases between them. Germline-derived CDR1 and CDR2 are GTSNPN and SVGIG (reference sequence). This CDR3 has 15 amino acids. DNA for the CDR3: TGTGCCTGGAGTGTTTGGGGAGGGGGCAATCAGCCCCAGCATTTT. The encoded protein is CAWSVWGGGNQPQHF.

The CDR3: CASLDMPGMDTEAFF. The CDR3 DNA is TGCGCCAGCTTAGACATGCCGGGAATGGACACTGAAGCTTTCTTT. V usage is TRBV5-1 and J usage is TRBJ1-1; D uncertain. The CDR3 is 15 amino acids. V lost 7 bases and J lost 3, with 19 bases in between. Germline values: CDR1 SGHRS, CDR2 YFSETQ.